This entry lists 18 T cell receptor beta chains sequenced from one sample in a study of spatial heterogeneity in lung cancer. TCRdb re-called the 5' RACE reads with MiXCR, one entry per CDR3 protein. The sample holds about 80,000 distinct CDR3 sequences, around 21% seen once. Time point denoted: sample taken at primary tumor resection. The authors sequenced whole RNA from tumor, nontumor lung or frozen PBMC without sorting. The material sequenced was PBMCs, taken at surgery. The receptors were sampled from a male donor with early-stage non-small cell lung cancer.

CDR3 in DNA: TGTGCCAGCAGCTTATCTTCAATGAACACTGAAGCTTTCTTT. Its translation is CASSLSSMNTEAFF. This chain connects TRBV7-3 to TRBJ1-1; D not certain. Germline assignment: CDR1 SGHTA and CDR2 FQGTGA. The CDR3 contains 14 residues. Trimming removed 2 bases at V and 0 bases at J, with 7 bases between. Supplemented by reference TRBV7-3 and TRBJ1-1, the full variable domain reads GAGVSQTPSNKVTEKGKYVELRCDPISGHTALYWYRQSLGQGPEFLIYFQGTGAADDSGLPNDRFFAVRPEGSVSTLKIQRTERGDSAVYLCASSLSSMNTEAFFGQGTRLTVV.

This clonotype was seen a few times. V gene TRBV5-1 combines with J gene TRBJ1-4; D not certain. The CDR3 sequence is 16 residues long. The V end lost 4 bases, the J end lost 3 bases, and 16 bases lay between the germline ends. Per germline, CDR1 SGHRS and CDR2 YFSETQ. DNA of the CDR3: TGCGCCAGCAGCCCTGGGCGTGGTCCGGCTAATGAAAAACTGTTTTTT. Translated: CASSPGRGPANEKLFF.

The rearrangement uses TRBV18 and TRBJ2-5; D could derive from TRBD1 or TRBD2 (5 bases each). From germline, CDR1 is KGHSH and CDR2 LQKENI. Between the trimmed V and J ends, which lost 0 bases and 7 bases, there was a span of 6 bases. The CDR3 is made up of 12 amino acids. CDR3 sequence reads: CASSPPRGTQYF. CDR3 coding DNA: TGTGCCAGCTCACCACCGAGGGGGACCCAGTACTTC.

This clonotype turned up a few times. The chain couples TRBV28 to TRBJ1-1; no definite D call. V lost 5 bases and J lost 1, with 11 bases in between. CDR3 length: 14 amino acids. Germline V lookup: CDR1 MDHEN, CDR2 SYDVKM. CDR3 nucleotide sequence: TGTGCCAGCAGTCCTCACTCGGGGAACACTGAAGCTTTCTTT. As protein: CASSPHSGNTEAFF.

This chain uses TRBV19 with TRBJ2-7, with D possibly being TRBD2 (5 bases). The CDR3 consists of 16 residues. Germline lookup yields CDR1 LNHDA and CDR2 SQIVND (reference sequence). The V end lost 3 bases, the J end lost 5 bases, and 20 bases lay between the germline ends. The CDR3 is CASSIRHGEFENEQYF. In nucleotides, the CDR3 is TGTGCCAGTAGTATCCGCCACGGGGAGTTCGAAAACGAGCAGTACTTC.

This clonotype has more than one count but fewer than ten. This chain connects TRBV12-1 to TRBJ2-1; the table's D call, TRBD2, was not checked against the DNA. TRBV12-1 is recorded as a pseudogene. There are 16 residues in the CDR3. As DNA, the CDR3 is TGTGCCAGCAGCATCCGACTAGCGAAGATTACGAATGAGCAGTTCTTC. Translated, it gives CASSIRLAKITNEQFF.

The rearrangement links TRBV11-1 to TRBJ2-2; the D is unclear. Trimming shortened V by 0 bases and J by 3 bases, and 11 bases separated the two germline ends. The CDR3 is made up of 16 amino acids. Germline-derived CDR1 and CDR2 are SGHAT and FQDESV (reference sequence). The CDR3 region is CASSLAQNRYTGELFF. CDR3 DNA: TGTGCCAGCAGCTTAGCCCAAAACCGATACACCGGGGAGCTGTTTTTT.

CDR3 coding DNA: TGTGCCTCGCGATTAGGGGATACGCAGTATTTT. This sequence encodes CASRLGDTQYF. The chain uses TRBV2 and TRBJ2-3; no clear D. The ends were cut back, 11 bases at V and 6 bases at J, with 12 bases in the middle. Germline values: CDR1 SNHLY, CDR2 FYNNEI. This CDR3 region has 11 residues.

The table lists this clonotype with a few counts. The chain links TRBV27 to TRBJ1-1; D gene unclear. V lost 8 bases, J lost 1 base, and 11 bases lay in between. CDR3 length: 13 residues. CDR1 and CDR2 from the germline V gene are MNHEY and SMNVEV (reference sequence). In DNA, the CDR3 is TGTGCCAGCTCATACTACTCGAACACTGAAGCTTTCTTT. Translating it yields CASSYYSNTEAFF.

This clonotype was seen only a few times. Here the CDR3 reads CASRRNTYTDTQYF. The CDR3 DNA follows: TGCGCCAGCAGAAGGAACACCTACACAGATACGCAGTATTTT. The chain couples TRBV5-1 to TRBJ2-3; D is uncertain. CDR1 is SGHRS, CDR2 YFSETQ, per germline. CDR3 length: 14 residues. Trimming shortened V by 5 bases and J by 2 bases, and 12 bases separated the two germline ends.

V is TRBV7-6 and J is TRBJ2-1; D uncertain. V was cut by 1 base and J by 7 bases, with 11 bases left in between. The CDR3 spans 14 residues. Germline CDR1 reads SGHVS; CDR2 reads FNYEAQ. The CDR3 spells CASSLDQPKNEQFF. CDR3 DNA sequence: TGTGCCAGCAGCTTAGACCAGCCTAAAAATGAGCAGTTCTTC.

The chain joins TRBV5-6 to TRBJ2-6; TRBD2 aligns across 13 bases. The CDR3 sequence is 17 residues long. V shed 4 bases, J shed 2 bases, and the junction held 3 bases outside the gene matches. Germline loops: CDR1 SGHDT, CDR2 YYEEEE. CDR3 coding DNA: TGTGCCAGCAGCCCGGGACTAGCGGGGCCTGGGGCCAACGTCCTGACTTTC. Its translation is CASSPGLAGPGANVLTF.

The chain couples TRBV5-5 to TRBJ2-5, with D unresolved. Trimming stripped 1 base from V and 2 bases from J, with 9 bases between. This CDR3 comprises 14 residues. In germline, CDR1 is SGHKS, CDR2 YYEKEE (reference sequence). The DNA for the CDR3 is TGTGCCAGCAGCTTGTCGCAAACGCAAGAGACCCAGTACTTC. This codes for CASSLSQTQETQYF.

This clonotype has more than one count but fewer than ten. V usage is TRBV7-8 and J usage is TRBJ2-7; the match to TRBD1 covers 8 bases. The V segment lost 5 bases and the J segment 3 bases; nucleotides outside the gene matches: 3. Germline V gene lookup returns CDR1 SGHVS and CDR2 FQNEAQ. The CDR3 covers 13 residues. CDR3 sequence: CASSQDRDYEQYF. As DNA, the CDR3 is TGTGCCAGCAGCCAGGACAGGGACTACGAGCAGTACTTC.

There are many counts of this clonotype. The J gene is TRBJ1-3, the V gene TRBV4-3; 7 bases line up with TRBD1. Germline values: CDR1 LGHNA, CDR2 YSLEER. The V segment lost 4 bases and the J segment 3 bases; nucleotides outside the gene matches: 3. This CDR3 comprises 14 residues. The CDR3 coding sequence is TGCGCCAGCAGCCCGACAGGGATTGGAAACACCATATATTTT. Translating gives CASSPTGIGNTIYF.

V usage is TRBV10-3 and J usage is TRBJ1-1, with D possibly matching TRBD1 (6 bases). V lost 6 bases to trimming and J lost 6 bases, with 11 bases between them. This CDR3 is built from 12 residues. Germline lookup yields CDR1 ENHRY and CDR2 SYGVKD. The CDR3 bases are TGTGCCATCAGAACGGACAGTTCTGAAGCTTTCTTT. This codes for CAIRTDSSEAFF.

The CDR3 sequence: CASSKPPGGLTSYEQYF. The CDR3 DNA follows: TGTGCCAGCAGTAAACCTCCTGGGGGGCTAACCTCCTACGAGCAGTACTTC. V and J are TRBV6-2 or TRBV6-3 and TRBJ2-7; D could derive from TRBD1 or TRBD2 (6 bases each). Trimming left V 5 bases short and J 0 bases short, with 20 bases between. Germline CDR1 is MNHEY and CDR2 is SVGEGT. The CDR3 extends over 17 amino acids.

The sample holds a few counts of this clonotype. CDR3 DNA: TGTGCCAGCAGCTTAGATAACTTCTACACCTTC. Protein sequence: CASSLDNFYTF. V is TRBV11-3 and J is TRBJ1-2; no clear D gene. Trimming pared 0 bases from V and 10 bases from J, leaving 6 bases between. The CDR3 is 11 residues long. Germline CDR1 is SGHNT and CDR2 is YENEEA.